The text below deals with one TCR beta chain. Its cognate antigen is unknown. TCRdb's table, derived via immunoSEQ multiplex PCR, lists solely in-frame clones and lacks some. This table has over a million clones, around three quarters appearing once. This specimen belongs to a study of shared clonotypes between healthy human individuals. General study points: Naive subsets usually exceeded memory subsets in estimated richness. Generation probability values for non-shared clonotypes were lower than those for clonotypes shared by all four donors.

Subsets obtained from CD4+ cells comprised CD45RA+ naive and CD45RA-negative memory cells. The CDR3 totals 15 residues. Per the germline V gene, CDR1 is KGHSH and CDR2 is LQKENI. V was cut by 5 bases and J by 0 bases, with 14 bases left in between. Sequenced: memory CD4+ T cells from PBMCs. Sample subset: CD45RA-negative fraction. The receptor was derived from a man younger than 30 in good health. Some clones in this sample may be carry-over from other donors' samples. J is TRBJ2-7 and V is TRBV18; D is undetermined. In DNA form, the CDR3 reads TGTGCCAGCTCAGATGGCAGACTTGGCTCCTACGAGCAGTACTTC. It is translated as CASSDGRLGSYEQYF.